A selection of T cell receptor beta chains follows, all from one sample in a study of regulatory T cells in long-lasting Graves disease. In TCRdb, the multiplex PCR reads were re-called with MiXCR into one record per CDR3 protein. This table holds roughly 400,000 distinct CDR3 sequences, less than 25% found once. The source material was peripheral blood mononuclear cells (PBMCs), sampled when the disease was refractory, from a patient treated with antithyroid drugs. The receptor source for this set is a female donor with Graves disease. Both conserved end residues are part of each CDR3. D genes are given only for firm matches. Clone size is not always given. Where it is, it says once, few, many or a class for expanded clones.

>TRBJ2-4|NA|NA|TRBV12-3/TRBV12-4
TGTGCCAGCGGTTTGCGGGGTTTGGACATTCAGTACTTC
CASGLRGLDIQYF
>TRBJ2-2|few|TRBD2|TRBV7-6
TGTGCCAGCAGCTCGGGACTAGCGGGAGTCCCCGGGGAGCTGTTTTTT
CASSSGLAGVPGELFF
>TRBJ2-7|few|NA|TRBV20-1
TGCAGTGCTACGATGACCGGACCGCGTAGCGAGCAGTACTTC
CSATMTGPRSEQYF
>TRBJ2-2|few|NA|TRBV5-1
TGCGCCAGCAGCTTGGCCCGGCAGGCGAACACCGGGGAGCTGTTTTTT
CASSLARQANTGELFF
>TRBJ1-2|many|NA|TRBV2
TGTGCCAGCAGTGGACAGACCTATGGCTACACCTTC
CASSGQTYGYTF
>TRBJ2-3|NA|NA|TRBV7-2
TGTGCCAGCAGCTTAGTTCGCCCCGGGACAGATACGCAGTATTTT
CASSLVRPGTDTQYF
>TRBJ1-1|many|TRBD1|TRBV29-1
TGCAGCTACACAGGGGACACTGAAGCTTTCTTT
CSYTGDTEAFF
>TRBJ2-1|NA|NA|TRBV28
TGTGCCAGCACCCAGGACCACCTAGGCCTCAATGAGCAGTTCTTC
CASTQDHLGLNEQFF
>TRBJ1-6|NA|NA|TRBV5-4
TGTGCCAGCAGCCGGATAATGGGGGACTCACCCCTCCACTTT
CASSRIMGDSPLHF
>TRBJ1-6|many|NA|TRBV6-2/TRBV6-3
TGTGCCAGCAGTTACAATTCACCCCTCCACTTT
CASSYNSPLHF
>TRBJ2-2|many|NA|TRBV9
TGTGCCAGCAGCGAACTCGCAGGCCCCGGGGAGCTGTTTTTT
CASSELAGPGELFF
>TRBJ2-7|many|TRBD2|TRBV7-2
TGTGCCAGCAGCGCCCTACTAGCGGGAGGTTCCTACGAGCAGTACTTC
CASSALLAGGSYEQYF
>TRBJ2-6|NA|NA|TRBV7-3
TGTGCCAGCAGCTTTGACGGTTCTGGGGCCAACGTCCTGACTTTC
CASSFDGSGANVLTF
>TRBJ2-7|few|NA|TRBV6-9
TGTGCCAGCAGTTACTCAGGAGGAGGTGGGACTCCCTACGAGCAGTACTTC
CASSYSGGGGTPYEQYF
>TRBJ2-5|many|NA|TRBV20-1
TGCAGTGCTGCCGAAGAGACCCAGTACTTC
CSAAEETQYF
>TRBJ1-2|many|NA|TRBV7-2
TGTGCCAGCAGCTCGGACACTTACTATGGCTACACCTTC
CASSSDTYYGYTF
>TRBJ1-1|many|NA|TRBV6-1
TGTGCCAGCCGAACTTTGGGGGGCGGCGGCACTGAAGCTTTCTTT
CASRTLGGGGTEAFF
>TRBJ2-7|few|TRBD1|TRBV7-9
TGTGCCAGCAGCCTGTCCGGGACAGTCTCCTACGAGCAGTACTTC
CASSLSGTVSYEQYF
>TRBJ2-7|NA|TRBD1|TRBV30
TGTGCCGGAGACAGGGCGGGCTACGAGCAGTACTTC
CAGDRAGYEQYF
>TRBJ1-2|many|TRBD1|TRBV10-2
TGCGCCAGCCATAAGACAGGGGGCGCGTATGGCTACACCTTC
CASHKTGGAYGYTF
>TRBJ1-1|few|NA|TRBV3-1
TGTGCCAGCAGCCAAGTAGAGGGCAGGGCCGCTGCGCCAGCTTTCTTT
CASSQVEGRAAAPAFF
>TRBJ1-1|few|NA|TRBV18
TGTGCCAGCTCACCATCGGGGAGCACTGAAGCTTTCTTT
CASSPSGSTEAFF
>TRBJ1-5|NA|NA|TRBV28
TGTGCCAGCAGTTCAGCAGTGGCGGGCAGTCAGCCCCAGCATTTT
CASSSAVAGSQPQHF
>TRBJ2-2|NA|NA|TRBV14
TGTGCCAGCAGCCAAGGAGTCGGGAGAAACACCGGGGAGCTGTTTTTT
CASSQGVGRNTGELFF
>TRBJ2-1|few|NA|TRBV11-1
TGTGCCAGCAGCTCCAGGCGGCGGGTCATATGGGATTACAATGAGCAGTTCTTC
CASSSRRRVIWDYNEQFF
>TRBJ2-5|many|NA|TRBV20-1
TGCAGTGCTGCCCCGGGTAGCGGAGAGACCCAGTACTTC
CSAAPGSGETQYF
>TRBJ1-2|NA|NA|TRBV19
TGTGCCAGTAGTTTGGCAGTGTTTGCCGGCTACACCTTC
CASSLAVFAGYTF